Sequencing of this TCR beta chain was carried out in a study of blood T cell repertoires in COVID-19. Study-level background: Both acute and convalescent COVID-19 samples were obtained from the United States, Italy and Spain. From T cells, B-cell-depleted T cells, or PBMCs came the material, which was cDNA or gDNA.

CDR1 is SGHAT, CDR2 FQNNGV, per germline. V gave up 5 bases and J gave up 7 bases; unmatched junction bases: 10. This CDR3 comprises 15 residues. As processed by the authors: Counts of nucleated cells, estimated from reference gene primer amplification, were obtained. The data were produced by immunoSEQ multiplex PCR, yet TCRdb's version contains in-frame clones alone and is incomplete. That table supplies the V and J calls and clone size; D and trimming were determined from the DNA. The sample has over 350,000 clones; approximately 90% are singletons. The specimen was peripheral blood. The clonotype originates from a woman aged 25-40 years with active or convalescent COVID-19. The V gene is TRBV11-2, the J gene TRBJ2-1; the match to TRBD1 covers 8 bases. The CDR3, as DNA: TGTGCCAGCAGCCCTCGGACAGGGACTTGGAATGAGCAGTTCTTC. Translation gives CASSPRTGTWNEQFF.